This T cell receptor beta chain stems from a study of regulatory T cells in long-lasting Graves disease. This clonotype occurred a few times. Sample time point: persistent/refractory GD, antithyroid drugs over 5 years with positive TRAb. From PBMCs, RNA was extracted and then used to make the TCR library. Assembly of TCR beta libraries relied on iRepertoire HTBI primers together with Arm-PCR of CDR3 regions. MiXCR was run by TCRdb on the multiplex PCR reads, yielding one entry per CDR3 protein. The sample contains roughly 360,000 distinct CDR3 sequences, more than 20% of which appear only once. Germline lookup yields CDR1 MNHNS and CDR2 SASEGT. The CDR3 is made up of 17 amino acids. V lost 0 bases, J lost 7 bases, and 22 bases lay in between.

The clonotype was recovered from a woman aged 40 to 50 with Graves disease. This material consisted of peripheral blood mononuclear cells (PBMCs), taken when the disease was refractory, from a patient treated with antithyroid drugs. The V gene is TRBV6-1, the J gene TRBJ2-7; no clear D gene. The CDR3: CASSEARLNGATSEQYF. In DNA, the CDR3 is TGTGCCAGCAGTGAAGCGCGGCTCAACGGAGCTACCAGTGAGCAGTACTTC.